The 7 T cell receptor beta chains below come from one sample, sequenced in a study of T cells in Graves' hyperthyroidism and ophthalmopathy. Amplification of TCR beta CDR3 regions was performed using RNA transcripts as template. A set of HTBI primers served as the primers for a first-round RT-PCR of the TCR CDR3. TCRdb re-called the multiplex PCR reads with MiXCR, one entry per CDR3 protein. This table holds roughly 640,000 distinct CDR3 sequences, around 16% found once. Material: blood. The receptors were sampled from a woman aged 40 to 50 with Graves' ophthalmopathy.

The chain recombines TRBV7-9 with TRBJ2-6, with D perhaps TRBD1 (5 bases). The CDR3 is made up of 14 amino acids. From germline, CDR1 is SEHNR and CDR2 FQNEAQ (reference sequence). The V gene lost 2 bases and the J gene lost 4 bases, with 6 bases spanning the gap. The CDR3 sequence is CASSLRTGANVLTF. The CDR3 nucleotides read TGTGCCAGCAGCTTAAGGACAGGGGCCAACGTCCTGACTTTC.

This clonotype was detected ten times or more. The chain combines TRBV6-1 with TRBJ2-1, with 8 bases aligning to TRBD2. Germline V lookup: CDR1 MNHNS, CDR2 SASEGT. The CDR3 spans 15 residues. The junction had 4 bases not matched to a gene; V was cut back by 5 bases and J by 1 base. The CDR3 DNA reads as TGTGCCAGCAGTCAACTAGCGGAGTCCTACAATGAGCAGTTCTTC. Residues: CASSQLAESYNEQFF.

On this clonotype itself: Being one base from a much bigger clone, this may be a read error. The conserved closing phenylalanine or tryptophan is absent in this CDR3, likely reflecting a read error. J is TRBJ2-2 and V is TRBV6-1, with 8 positions matching TRBD1. Trimming cost V 2 bases and J 4 bases; bases outside gene matches: 3. This CDR3 comprises 15 residues. Germline V CDR1 and CDR2: MNHNS, SASEGT. CDR3 loop: CASSEQTGATGELFY. The CDR3 region has the DNA TGTGCCAGCAGTGAACAGACAGGGGCCACCGGGGAGCTGTTTTAT.

This clonotype was seen repeatedly, ten times or more. The genes are TRBV2 and TRBJ2-5; D is perhaps TRBD1 (5 bases). There are 14 residues in the CDR3. Germline V gene sequence: CDR1 SNHLY, CDR2 FYNNEI. The germline V and J ends were trimmed by 6 bases and 7 bases, with 18 bases remaining between them. The CDR3 reads CASSIRQYPGTQYF. CDR3 nucleotide sequence: TGTGCCAGCAGCATCAGACAGTACCCGGGGACCCAGTACTTC.

The V and J genes are TRBV29-1 and TRBJ2-3; 10 bases line up with TRBD1. V lost 6 bases to trimming and J lost 5 bases; unmatched junction nucleotides: 5. From germline, CDR1 is SQVTM and CDR2 ANQGSEA. The CDR3 has 13 amino acids. The CDR3 bases are TGCAGCGTGGCCGGGACAGGGGTAGATACGCAGTATTTT. Encoded protein: CSVAGTGVDTQYF.

In this sample, this clonotype turned up many times. The chain uses TRBV4-1 and TRBJ1-5; no definite D call. The V and J ends lost 4 bases and 0 bases respectively, with 13 bases between them. This CDR3 region has 16 residues. The germline V gene encodes CDR1 MGHRA and CDR2 YSYEKL. The CDR3 sequence: CASSLFDSDSNQPQHF. CDR3 in DNA: TGCGCCAGCAGCCTGTTCGACTCCGATAGCAATCAGCCCCAGCATTTT.

In this sample, this clonotype turned up a few times. The chain recombines TRBV15 with TRBJ1-6; D not certain. CDR3 length: 14 residues. Germline CDR1 reads LNHNV; CDR2 reads YYDKDF (reference sequence). V shed 4 bases and J shed 4 bases, with 8 bases lying between them. The CDR3 DNA reads as TGTGCCACCAGCACCCGGACTTATAATTCACCCCTCCACTTT. Protein product: CATSTRTYNSPLHF.